This is a list of T cell receptor beta chains from one sample in a study of cytomegalovirus exposure and HLA in healthy donors. This table comes from immunoSEQ multiplex PCR, and its TCRdb copy is limited to in-frame clones, with some not included. The sample comprises roughly 110,000 clones, about three quarters of which are singletons, and roughly 8.2% rests with the top ten. The sample was PBMCs. These receptors were collected from a man aged 30-40 years in good health and CMV-seronegative. Both conserved end residues are part of each CDR3. D genes are given only for firm matches. Size is omitted from some rows. Given values are once, few, many or a class for expanded clones.

v_gene	len	abundance	d_gene	j_gene	CDR3nt	CDR3aa
TRBV2	17	few	TRBD1	TRBJ1-2	TGTGCCAGCAGGGGACAGGGTAGCCGAGCCAGCTCCTATGGCTACACCTTC	CASRGQGSRASSYGYTF
TRBV27	16	.	TRBD2	TRBJ2-3	TGTGCCAGCAGTTCGAGACTAGCGCTTCACACAGATACGCAGTATTTT	CASSSRLALHTDTQYF
TRBV7-9	13	.	.	TRBJ2-2	TGTGCCAGCAGCTACAGTTACACCGGGGAGCTGTTTTTT	CASSYSYTGELFF
TRBV19	13	.	.	TRBJ2-5	TGTGCCAGTAGTATTGGCCAGGGTGAGACCCAGTACTTC	CASSIGQGETQYF
TRBV5-1	16	.	.	TRBJ2-3	TGCGCCAGCAGCTTGGCTCAGCAATCAGGCGCAGATACGCAGTATTTT	CASSLAQQSGADTQYF
TRBV7-8	15	.	TRBD2	TRBJ2-2	TGTGCCAGCAGCCCGTGGACTAGCGGCACCGGGGAGCTGTTTTTT	CASSPWTSGTGELFF
TRBV5-1	18	.	TRBD2	TRBJ2-2	TGCGCCAGCAGCTGGACTAGCGGGGGTCCTCTTTCGACCGGGGAGCTGTTTTTT	CASSWTSGGPLSTGELFF
TRBV28	17	.	TRBD1	TRBJ2-1	TGTGCCAAAACCGGGACAGGGCCCATCGATTCCTACAATGAGCAGTTCTTC	CAKTGTGPIDSYNEQFF
TRBV11-3	15	.	TRBD1	TRBJ1-1	TGTGCCAGCAGCCCTTCTGGGACAGGGCCCTCTGAAGCTTTCTTT	CASSPSGTGPSEAFF
TRBV20-1	10	.	.	TRBJ1-1	TGCAGTGCTACCTTCGGGGAAGCTTTCTTT	CSATFGEAFF
TRBV5-1	16	.	TRBD1	TRBJ1-1	TGCGCCAGCAGCCCAATGACAGGGCATCGGGACACTGAAGCTTTCTTT	CASSPMTGHRDTEAFF
TRBV9	13	.	.	TRBJ2-1	TGTGCCAGCAGCGTAGCGGGGATCGGTGAGCAGTTCTTC	CASSVAGIGEQFF
TRBV28	15	.	TRBD1	TRBJ1-5	TGTGCCAGCAGTTCCCCGGGACAGGGTGTGGCGCCCCAGCATTTT	CASSSPGQGVAPQHF
TRBV6-4	16	.	TRBD2	TRBJ2-2	TGTGCCAGCAGTGACAGTAGCGGGAGGCGGACCGGGGAGCTGTTTTTT	CASSDSSGRRTGELFF
TRBV6-5	14	few	.	TRBJ2-1	TGTGCCAGCACCGGCGGACGGGGGTACAATGAGCAGTTCTTC	CASTGGRGYNEQFF
TRBV27	13	.	.	TRBJ1-5	TGTGCCAGCAGACAGGGAGGGGATCAGCCCCAGCATTTT	CASRQGGDQPQHF
TRBV9	14	.	TRBD1	TRBJ1-1	TGTGCCAGCAATCGTGAGGGGGCGGACACTGAAGCTTTCTTT	CASNREGADTEAFF
TRBV10-1	15	.	.	TRBJ2-1	TGCGCCAGCAGTAAAGGCTCGACGGGTAACAATGAGCAGTTCTTC	CASSKGSTGNNEQFF
TRBV2	14	.	TRBD2	TRBJ2-1	TGTGCCAGCAGTGACGGGCGGGGGGAAAATGAGCAGTTCTTC	CASSDGRGENEQFF
TRBV19	16	.	TRBD1	TRBJ2-7	TGTGCCAGTACCCACCCGGAGGCAGGGGGCCCCTACGAGCAGTACTTC	CASTHPEAGGPYEQYF
TRBV11-2	17	.	.	TRBJ2-1	TGTGCCAGCAGCGTTGATTCGGGACTCCACTCCTACAATGAGCAGTTCTTC	CASSVDSGLHSYNEQFF
TRBV10-3	13	.	.	TRBJ2-2	TGTGCCATCAGTGCAGACTCAGCCGGGGAGCTGTTTTTT	CAISADSAGELFF
TRBV29-1	13	.	.	TRBJ1-1	TGCAGCGTATCTGGCGGGGATAGGACTGAAGCTTTCTTT	CSVSGGDRTEAFF
TRBV2	15	.	TRBD1	TRBJ1-1	TGTGCCAGCAGTGAAAAAAGGACAGGGAATGATCAGGCTTTCTTT	CASSEKRTGNDQAFF
TRBV5-1	16	.	TRBD1	TRBJ2-5	TGCGCCAGCAGCCCAAATCCGGGACAGACTCAAGAGACCCAGTACTTC	CASSPNPGQTQETQYF
TRBV5-1	14	few	TRBD2	TRBJ2-5	TGCGCCAGCAGCCAGGGACTAGTTTTAGAGACCCAGTACTTC	CASSQGLVLETQYF
TRBV28	13	.	.	TRBJ2-7	TGTGCCAGCAGTTTAAACAGACACTACGAGCAGTACTTC	CASSLNRHYEQYF
TRBV25-1	16	few	TRBD1	TRBJ1-4	TGTGCCAGCAGTGAATATAGCAGGGGGCAACGGGAAAAACTGTTTTTT	CASSEYSRGQREKLFF
TRBV18	15	.	TRBD1	TRBJ2-1	TGTGCCAGCTCACTCGACAGGGGGCACCACAATGAGCAGTTCTTC	CASSLDRGHHNEQFF
TRBV28	16	.	TRBD2	TRBJ2-1	TGTGCCAGCAGGCTACTTCGACTAGCGGGAGTCGGTGAGCAGTTCTTC	CASRLLRLAGVGEQFF
TRBV5-1	13	.	.	TRBJ2-7	TGCGCCAGCAGCTTGGACAGGGCTTACGAGCAGTACTTC	CASSLDRAYEQYF
TRBV19	16	.	.	TRBJ1-1	TGTGCCAGTAGTATAAAGGGAGGGGTCTTGAACACTGAAGCTTTCTTT	CASSIKGGVLNTEAFF
TRBV28	16	few	.	TRBJ1-6	TGTGCCAGCAGAACGAACAGGGTGGTAGTGGTTTCACCCCTCCACTTT	CASRTNRVVVVSPLHF
TRBV30	11	.	.	TRBJ2-3	TGTGCCTGGACTTTATCTGTTACGCAGTATTTT	CAWTLSVTQYF
TRBV27	17	.	TRBD1	TRBJ2-7	TGTGCCAGCAGTCGCCAGAGTCCCGGGACAGGGCCCTACGAGCAGTACTTC	CASSRQSPGTGPYEQYF
TRBV28	12	.	.	TRBJ2-7	TGTGCCAGCAGTCGGTCAAGAAACGAGCAGTACTTC	CASSRSRNEQYF
TRBV19	15	once	TRBD1	TRBJ2-1	TGTGCCAGTAGTACACAGGGGGCTCTCGGCAATGAGCAGTTCTTC	CASSTQGALGNEQFF
TRBV28	15	.	TRBD1	TRBJ1-1	TGTGCCAGCAGTGGGAGACAGGGAGGGAACACTGAAGCTTTCTTT	CASSGRQGGNTEAFF
TRBV28	15	.	.	TRBJ1-2	TGTGCCAGCAGTGGGGAGGGGAGGGAAAACTATGGCTACACCTTC	CASSGEGRENYGYTF
TRBV10-1	14	.	TRBD2	TRBJ2-7	TGCGCCAGCAGTGATGGGACTAGTAACCACGAGCAGTACTTC	CASSDGTSNHEQYF